Below are 25 T cell receptor beta chains sequenced from a single sample in a study of T cells after yellow fever vaccination. Via MiXCR, TCRdb re-called the 5' RACE reads, giving one row per CDR3 protein. The sample lists 610,000 or so distinct CDR3 sequences; about 12% were seen once. The sequences come from PBMCs, collected on the day of the yellow fever booster vaccination. The receptors here all came from a man aged 25-45 years who received the YFV17D yellow fever vaccine.

The genes are TRBV20-1 and TRBJ1-2; D possibly corresponds to TRBD1 (6 bases). There are 14 residues in the CDR3. CDR1 is DFQATT and CDR2 is SNEGSKA in the germline V gene (reference sequence). V was pared by 4 bases and J by 8 bases, with 20 bases between. CDR3 nucleotides: TGCAGTGCTACCCCGCCCCAGGGGATGAGGGGCTACACCTTC. It yields the protein CSATPPQGMRGYTF.

There are a few counts of this clonotype. The V and J genes are TRBV7-8 and TRBJ2-1; the match to TRBD2 covers 13 bases. V gave up 4 bases and J gave up 12 bases; unmatched junction bases: 9. Per the germline V gene, CDR1 is SGHVS and CDR2 is FQNEAQ. This CDR3 has 15 residues. CDR3 sequence (DNA): TGTGCCAGCAGCTCCCTCGGGACTAGCGGGATATTGCAGTTCTTC. Amino acid sequence: CASSSLGTSGILQFF.

In this sample, this clonotype turned up a few times. The chain combines TRBV4-3 with TRBJ1-3, with 8 positions matching TRBD1. Germline V CDR1 and CDR2: LGHNA, YSLEER. The CDR3 has 16 amino acids. The V segment lost 4 bases and the J segment 3 bases; nucleotides outside the gene matches: 8. CDR3 DNA: TGCGCCAGCAGCCTCGGACAGGGATTTGGTGGAAACACCATATATTTT. Protein: CASSLGQGFGGNTIYF.

Ten or more counts support this clonotype. The chain couples TRBV7-9 to TRBJ2-5; 7 bases line up with TRBD2. This CDR3 is 15 amino acids long. J gave up 4 bases and V 1 base, and 6 bases lay outside the gene matches. Germline CDR1 and CDR2: SEHNR and FQNEAQ (reference sequence). The DNA for the CDR3 is TGTGCCAGCAGCTTAGGAGGGGTAGCGGGAGAGACCCAGTACTTC. This translates into CASSLGGVAGETQYF.

This clonotype was found many times. The rearrangement uses TRBV27 and TRBJ2-1, with D unresolved. V was shortened by 3 bases and J by 2 bases, with 8 bases between the two germline ends. The CDR3 covers 14 residues. Germline CDR1 MNHEY, CDR2 SMNVEV (reference sequence). CDR3 sequence: CASSLVAAYNEQFF. CDR3 coding DNA: TGTGCCAGCAGTTTGGTGGCGGCCTACAATGAGCAGTTCTTC.

This clonotype came up a few times. The chain joins TRBV12-3 or TRBV12-4 to TRBJ2-5; D ambiguous. CDR3 length equals 12 residues. V shed 9 bases and J shed 0 bases, with 8 bases lying between them. The DNA of the CDR3 is TGTGCCAGTGCAGGAGACCAAGAGACCCAGTACTTC. This encodes CASAGDQETQYF.

The V call is TRBV12-3 or TRBV12-4, the J call TRBJ2-5, with D tentatively TRBD1 (5 bases). The CDR3 is made up of 12 amino acids. The V end lost 8 bases, the J end lost 5 bases, and 12 bases lay between the germline ends. The CDR3 spells CASGPSGETQYF. CDR3 DNA sequence: TGTGCCAGCGGACCCTCAGGGGAGACCCAGTACTTC.

V gene TRBV4-3 combines with J gene TRBJ1-2; perhaps TRBD1 as D (5 bases). CDR1 and CDR2 (germline): LGHNA, YSLEER. V was shortened by 0 bases and J by 9 bases, with 8 bases between the two germline ends. The CDR3 length is 12 residues. CDR3 residues: CASSQDQGSYTF. DNA of the CDR3: TGCGCCAGCAGCCAAGACCAGGGAAGCTACACCTTC.

The sample holds a few counts of this clonotype. The CDR3 DNA reads TGCAGTGCTAGGGGGGTAGCGGGAGCGGTCATTCAGTACTTC. Protein product: CSARGVAGAVIQYF. The V call is TRBV20-1, the J call TRBJ2-4, with 9 positions matching TRBD2. Germline V CDR1 and CDR2: DFQATT, SNEGSKA (reference sequence). The CDR3 length is 14 residues. After removal of 3 bases from V and 9 bases from J, the junction contained 9 bases not matched to a gene.

The chain uses TRBV7-2 and TRBJ1-6; D unclear. The CDR3 contains 14 residues. V shed 0 bases and J shed 8 bases, with 8 bases lying between them. CDR1 is SGHTA and CDR2 is FQGNSA in the germline V gene. The CDR3: CASSLAVGDSPLHF. As DNA, the CDR3 is TGTGCCAGCAGCTTAGCGGTTGGGGATTCACCCCTCCACTTT.

J is TRBJ2-2 and V is TRBV14; D uncertain. V was clipped by 0 bases and J by 2 bases, with 10 bases between them. Germline V gene lookup returns CDR1 SGHDN and CDR2 FVKESK. The CDR3 has 16 amino acids. CDR3 nucleotides: TGTGCCAGCAGCCAAGATTGGCGGCCAAACACCGGGGAGCTGTTTTTT. It encodes CASSQDWRPNTGELFF.

This clonotype was seen a handful of times. CDR3 loop: CASSLDRAKITGELFF. Here the CDR3 DNA reads TGTGCCAGCAGTTTAGACAGGGCGAAGATAACCGGGGAGCTGTTTTTT. The chain is built from TRBV27 and TRBJ2-2, with TRBD1 matching over 7 bases. The CDR3 has 16 amino acids. With V trimmed by 2 bases and J by 5 bases, 8 bases remained unmatched. Germline V lookup: CDR1 MNHEY, CDR2 SMNVEV (reference sequence).

This clonotype appeared a few times. The gene calls are TRBV18 and TRBJ2-7, with a weak D call TRBD1 (6 bases). V was cut by 6 bases and J by 3 bases, with 18 bases left in between. CDR1 is KGHSH, CDR2 LQKENI, per germline. CDR3 length: 15 amino acids. The CDR3 reads CASSASGTPGYEQYF. CDR3 coding DNA: TGTGCCAGCTCGGCCTCCGGGACACCGGGCTACGAGCAGTACTTC.

The rearrangement uses TRBV6-2 or TRBV6-3 and TRBJ2-1; D is perhaps TRBD2 (5 bases). V was clipped by 2 bases and J by 9 bases, with 23 bases between them. The CDR3 is made up of 17 amino acids. Germline CDR1 MNHEY, CDR2 SVGEGT. The CDR3 here is CASSYLGLALLPFEQFF. The CDR3 nucleotides are TGTGCCAGCAGTTACCTTGGCCTAGCTCTTCTACCTTTTGAGCAGTTCTTC.

This chain joins TRBV27 and TRBJ2-1, with a possible D match to TRBD2 (7 bases). This CDR3 contains 13 residues. Trimming removed 3 bases at V and 6 bases at J, with 9 bases between. Germline lookup yields CDR1 MNHEY and CDR2 SMNVEV (reference sequence). CDR3 region: CASSFRGANEQFF. For the CDR3, the DNA is TGTGCCAGCAGTTTTCGGGGGGCCAATGAGCAGTTCTTC.

This clonotype was counted between two and nine times. The rearrangement links TRBV6-2 or TRBV6-3 to TRBJ2-2, with D hard to call. Germline loops: CDR1 MNHEY, CDR2 SVGEGT. CDR3 size: 14 residues. Trimming took 7 bases from V and 3 from J, leaving 12 bases between them. In DNA form, the CDR3 reads TGTGCCAGCACCTGGCTAGGTGACACCGGGGAGCTGTTTTTT. This sequence encodes CASTWLGDTGELFF.

This clonotype was counted between two and nine times. V is TRBV7-2 and J is TRBJ2-5, with no clear D. Germline assignment: CDR1 SGHTA and CDR2 FQGNSA. Trimming took 1 base from V and 6 from J, leaving 6 bases between them. The CDR3 is made up of 12 amino acids. CDR3: CASSLDYQTQYF. CDR3 DNA: TGTGCCAGCAGCTTAGATTATCAGACCCAGTACTTC.

In its sample, this clonotype was seen a few times. The V call is TRBV10-3, the J call TRBJ2-5, with D unresolved. CDR3 size: 12 residues. V shed 9 bases and J shed 5 bases, with 13 bases lying between them. Looked up from germline, CDR1 is ENHRY and CDR2 is SYGVKD. This CDR3 reads CAIAGVSETQYF. The CDR3 DNA reads as TGTGCCATTGCCGGAGTATCGGAGACCCAGTACTTC.

CDR3: CASSANRDSTNPQETQYF. For the CDR3, the DNA is TGTGCCAGCAGCGCAAACAGGGACTCCACGAACCCCCAAGAGACCCAGTACTTC. This chain connects TRBV9 to TRBJ2-5, with D perhaps TRBD1 or TRBD2 (6 bases each). The CDR3 has 18 amino acids. Trimming removed 3 bases at V and 1 base at J, with 22 bases between. Germline CDR1 SGDLS, CDR2 YYNGEE.

The chain couples TRBV12-3 or TRBV12-4 to TRBJ2-1, with D perhaps given as TRBD1 or TRBD2 (5 bases each). The germline V and J ends were trimmed by 6 bases and 5 bases, with 17 bases remaining between them. The CDR3 has 15 residues. The CDR3 DNA sequence: TGTGCCAGCAGAATGTTGCCGGGACCAAACAATGAGCAGTTCTTC. Translation: CASRMLPGPNNEQFF.

This clonotype showed up just a few times. The chain carries TRBV29-1 and TRBJ1-4; TRBD1 agrees at 9 bases. V gave up 3 bases and J gave up 13 bases; unmatched junction bases: 6. Germline CDR1 is SQVTM and CDR2 is ANQGSEA. The CDR3 has 12 amino acids. The CDR3 sequence: CSVEPGQGSLFF. The DNA for the CDR3 is TGCAGCGTTGAGCCGGGACAGGGCTCACTGTTTTTT.

The rearrangement uses TRBV5-4 and TRBJ2-1; D unclear. This CDR3 spans 11 amino acids. The germline CDR1 and CDR2 sequences are SGHNT and YYREEE (reference sequence). The V end lost 6 bases, the J end lost 4 bases, and 5 bases lay between the germline ends. The CDR3 loop reads CASKTYNEQFF. CDR3 coding DNA: TGTGCCAGCAAGACGTACAATGAGCAGTTCTTC.

The rearrangement joins TRBV6-1 to TRBJ1-5; TRBD1 aligns across 10 bases. The germline V gene has CDR1 MNHNS and CDR2 SASEGT. With 4 bases clipped from V and 7 bases from J, the junction kept 4 bases outside the gene matches. This CDR3 has 14 amino acids. The CDR3 region is CASSGQGADQPQHF. As DNA, the CDR3 is TGTGCCAGCAGTGGACAGGGGGCAGACCAGCCCCAGCATTTT.

This clonotype was seen more than once but under ten times. This sequence joins TRBV6-5 and TRBJ2-7, with D perhaps TRBD1 or TRBD2 (5 bases each). CDR1 is MNHEY and CDR2 is SVGAGI in the germline V gene. V was clipped by 4 bases and J by 2 bases, with 18 bases between them. The length of the CDR3 is 16 residues. The CDR3 here is CASSSPGAHGAYEQYF. The CDR3 nucleotides are TGTGCCAGCAGTTCCCCCGGGGCCCATGGGGCCTACGAGCAGTACTTC.

The chain uses TRBV29-1 and TRBJ2-3; TRBD2 matches 8 bases. The trim removed 6 bases at V and 2 bases at J, leaving 10 bases unmatched. This CDR3 comprises 15 residues. The germline V gene has CDR1 SQVTM and CDR2 ANQGSEA. CDR3 protein: CSVPGIAGITDTQYF. The CDR3 region has the DNA TGCAGCGTGCCGGGGATAGCGGGAATCACAGATACGCAGTATTTT.